This T cell receptor beta chain was obtained from a study of neurological immune-mediated disorders. MiXCR, run by TCRdb on the 5' RACE reads, gives a single entry per CDR3 protein. The sample carries almost 30,000 distinct CDR3 sequences, 9.5% to 13% recorded once. Per germline, CDR1 SGHVS and CDR2 FQNEAQ. This CDR3 is built from 14 residues. As to this clonotype: Antigen specificity is unknown.

Points from the study as a whole: Multiple sclerosis, the disease with the least TCR clonal expansion, fell below healthy controls, whereas HTLV-1-associated myelopathy showed the most. Because no CDR3 amino acid sequences were shared across subjects by expanded clones, private repertoires were suggested in all groups.

The TCR comes from an older woman in good health. Input material: PBMCs. The chain has TRBV7-8 and TRBJ1-2; D is unresolved. The CDR3 here is CVSSGLTGGYGYTF. CDR3 DNA sequence: TGTGTCAGTAGCGGCCTAACGGGCGGCTATGGCTACACCTTC.